This section outlines one TCR beta chain sequence together with its context. Its antigen is unidentified. V shed 0 bases and J 9 bases; nucleotides not matched to a gene: 20. The CDR3 runs to 19 residues. CDR1 and CDR2 (germline): LGHNA, YSLEER. These data originate in a study of OX40 agonist ivuxolimab in advanced cancers. Whole-study findings and limits: Low normalized T-cell clonal expansion was additionally recorded for some nonresponders.

Clones were sequenced by immunoSEQ multiplex PCR, and TCRdb holds only the in-frame ones, with some missing. The sample lists about 48,000 clones, 81% occurring once. The source is an adult with an advanced solid tumor such as melanoma, head and neck, liver or kidney cancer. The chain recombines TRBV4-3 with TRBJ2-1, with TRBD2 matching 7 bases. This specimen consisted of CD4+ or CD8+ T cells sorted from blood, obtained in a trial of the OX40 agonist ivuxolimab. CDR3: CASSQDFQPASGMTREQFF. DNA for the CDR3: TGCGCCAGCAGCCAAGATTTTCAGCCTGCTAGCGGTATGACGCGTGAGCAGTTCTTC.